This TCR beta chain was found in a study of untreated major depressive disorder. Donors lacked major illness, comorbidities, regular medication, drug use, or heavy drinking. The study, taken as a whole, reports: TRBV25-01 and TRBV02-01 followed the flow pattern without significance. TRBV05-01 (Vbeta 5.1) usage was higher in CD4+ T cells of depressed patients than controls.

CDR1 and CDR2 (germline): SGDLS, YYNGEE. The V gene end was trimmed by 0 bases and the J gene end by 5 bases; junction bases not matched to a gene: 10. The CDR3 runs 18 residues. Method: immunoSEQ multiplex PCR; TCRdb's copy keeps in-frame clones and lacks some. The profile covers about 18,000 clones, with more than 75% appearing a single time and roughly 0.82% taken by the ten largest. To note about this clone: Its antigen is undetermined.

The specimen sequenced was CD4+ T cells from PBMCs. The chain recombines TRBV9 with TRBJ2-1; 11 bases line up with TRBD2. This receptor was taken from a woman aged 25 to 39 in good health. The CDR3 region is CASSVALASGRSDNEQFF. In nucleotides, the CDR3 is TGTGCCAGCAGCGTAGCTTTGGCTAGCGGGAGGTCTGACAATGAGCAGTTCTTC.